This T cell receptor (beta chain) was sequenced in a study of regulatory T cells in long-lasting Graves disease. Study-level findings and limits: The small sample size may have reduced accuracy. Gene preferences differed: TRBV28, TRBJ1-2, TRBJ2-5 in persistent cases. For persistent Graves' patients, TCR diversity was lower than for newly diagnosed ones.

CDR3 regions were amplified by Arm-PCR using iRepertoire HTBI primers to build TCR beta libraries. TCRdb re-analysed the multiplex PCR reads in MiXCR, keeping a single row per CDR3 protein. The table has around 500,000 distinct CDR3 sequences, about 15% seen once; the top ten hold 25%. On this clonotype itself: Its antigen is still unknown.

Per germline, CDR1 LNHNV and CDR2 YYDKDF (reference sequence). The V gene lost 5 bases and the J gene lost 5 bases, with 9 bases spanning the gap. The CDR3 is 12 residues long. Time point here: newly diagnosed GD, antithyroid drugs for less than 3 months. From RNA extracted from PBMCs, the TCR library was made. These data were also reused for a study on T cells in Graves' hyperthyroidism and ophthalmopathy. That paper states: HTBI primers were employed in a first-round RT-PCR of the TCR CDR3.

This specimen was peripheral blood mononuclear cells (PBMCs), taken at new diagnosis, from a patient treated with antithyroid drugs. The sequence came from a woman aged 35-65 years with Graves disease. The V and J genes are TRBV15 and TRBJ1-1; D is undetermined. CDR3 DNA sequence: TGTGCCACCAGCTACCGTGATACTGAAGCTTTCTTT. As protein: CATSYRDTEAFF. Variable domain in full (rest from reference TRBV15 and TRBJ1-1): DAMVIQNPRYQVTQFGKPVTLSCSQTLNHNVMYWYQQKSSQAPKLLFHYYDKDFNNEADTPDNFQSRRPNTSFCFLDIRSPGLGDTAMYLCATSYRDTEAFFGQGTRLTVV.